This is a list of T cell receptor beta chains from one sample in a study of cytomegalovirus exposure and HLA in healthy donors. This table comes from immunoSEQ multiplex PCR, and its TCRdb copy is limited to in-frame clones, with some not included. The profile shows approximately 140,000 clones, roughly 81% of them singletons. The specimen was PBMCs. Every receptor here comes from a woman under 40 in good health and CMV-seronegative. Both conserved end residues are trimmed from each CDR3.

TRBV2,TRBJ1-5,ASSELGWGGGAGRGRQPQH
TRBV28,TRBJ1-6,ASGISGHPSSYNSPLH
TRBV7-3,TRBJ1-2,ASSLTGEDYYGYT
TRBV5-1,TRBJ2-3,ASSPGQGSTDTQY
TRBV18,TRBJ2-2,ASSPPIPNTGELF
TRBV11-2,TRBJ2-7,ASSKEPYEQY
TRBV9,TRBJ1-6,ASSPTGGLYSPLH
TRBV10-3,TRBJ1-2,AISEGGDRGLGYT
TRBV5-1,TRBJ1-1,ASSRTEGSGYTEAF
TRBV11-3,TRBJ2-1,ASSLSGGAGLNEQF
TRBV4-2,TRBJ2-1,ASSSKGPPYNEQF
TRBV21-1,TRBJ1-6,ASSAQARGSYNSPLH
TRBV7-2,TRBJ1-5,ASSLRGQPNQPQH
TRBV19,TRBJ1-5,ASSIRDNQPQH
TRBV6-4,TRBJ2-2,ASSDNGQPNTGELF
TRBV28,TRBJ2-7,ASKIMGQSTYEQY
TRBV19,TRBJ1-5,ARQGCSILSNQPQH
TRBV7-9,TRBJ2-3,ASSPGQGLGTDTQY
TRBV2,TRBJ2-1,ASSAFWELMYNEQF
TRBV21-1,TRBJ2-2,ASSPRDFNTGELF
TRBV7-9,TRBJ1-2,ASSLGQGVLYGYT
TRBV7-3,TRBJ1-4,ASSPGANEKLF
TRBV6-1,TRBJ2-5,ASRSGGQETQY
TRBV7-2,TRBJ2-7,ASSLDRGVYAT
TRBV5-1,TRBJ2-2,ASTRDSPSGELF
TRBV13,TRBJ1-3,ASSVRTGFGNTIY
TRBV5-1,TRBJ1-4,ASSSGQVDEKLF
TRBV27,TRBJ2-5,ASSSLGGSKETQY
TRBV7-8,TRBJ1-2,ASSPRSGTGYT
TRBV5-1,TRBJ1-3,ASSLPGTGNTIY
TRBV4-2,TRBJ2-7,ASSQGPSGPYEQY
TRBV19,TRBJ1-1,ASSMGQSFRNTEAF
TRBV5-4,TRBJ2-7,ASSFSGGALYEQY
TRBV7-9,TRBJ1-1,ASSLNRGGAF
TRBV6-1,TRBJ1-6,ASSEVLGSLRSPLH
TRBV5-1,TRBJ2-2,ASSLDHSFTGELF
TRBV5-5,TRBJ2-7,ASSPDRGYEQY
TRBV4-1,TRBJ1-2,ASSQGLDYGYT
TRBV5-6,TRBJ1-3,ASSSVVSISSGNTIY
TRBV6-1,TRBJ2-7,ASSEAPSGGHEQY
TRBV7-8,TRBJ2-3,ASGREYTDTQY
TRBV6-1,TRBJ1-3,ASSEQGVGNTIY
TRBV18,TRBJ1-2,ASSPGYRNYGYT
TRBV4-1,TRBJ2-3,ASSQVGQGTDTQY
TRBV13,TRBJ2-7,ASSLRGATYEQY
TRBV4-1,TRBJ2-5,ASSQDGWTSGGETQY
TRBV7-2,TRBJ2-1,ASSPQGGGTGDEQF
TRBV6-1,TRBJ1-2,ASTPESTGGYGYT
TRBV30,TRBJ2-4,AWSLRRLAGGRKNIQY
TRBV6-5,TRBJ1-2,ASRNEIYGYT
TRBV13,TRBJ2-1,ASSATSGTVATYNEQF
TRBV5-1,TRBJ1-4,ASSLGGGEEKLF
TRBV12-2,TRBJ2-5,ASRSEKATEPQETQY
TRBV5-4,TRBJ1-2,ASSLIRGFRNYGYT
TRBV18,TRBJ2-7,ASSPPGQGKSYEQY
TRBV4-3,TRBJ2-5,ASSSRTSGTFQETQY
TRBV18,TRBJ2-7,ASSPGTGAIYEQY
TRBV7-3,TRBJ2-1,ASSPRQGSPNEQF
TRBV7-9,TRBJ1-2,ASRVSGTGTNGYT